The 28 T cell receptor beta chains below all came from one sample that was sequenced in a study of cytomegalovirus exposure and HLA in healthy donors. Only in-frame clones appear in the TCRdb table, and some are missing; sequencing was by immunoSEQ multiplex PCR. This sample has over 100,000 clones, with around 89% found just once. The sample taken for sequencing was PBMCs. All receptors derive from a woman aged 18-29 years in good health and CMV-seropositive.

The rearrangement links TRBV7-9 to TRBJ1-3; the match to TRBD1 covers 11 bases. Germline trimming cut 11 bases from V and 4 bases from J; bases unmatched to any gene: 13. CDR3 length: 16 residues. The V gene's germline CDR1 is SEHNR and CDR2 FQNEAQ (reference sequence). The CDR3 region is CASWTGGDGSGNTIYF. As DNA, the CDR3 is TGTGCCTCTTGGACAGGGGGCGATGGTTCGGGAAACACCATATATTTT.

The CDR3 nucleotides are TGCGCCAGCAGCCTAGGGACAGCATCCACGAAGGGCTACACCTTC. Its protein product is CASSLGTASTKGYTF. The chain recombines TRBV5-1 with TRBJ1-2; 7 positions agree with TRBD1. The CDR3 contains 15 residues. CDR1 is SGHRS, CDR2 YFSETQ, per germline. V was clipped by 4 bases and J by 8 bases; unmatched bases: 14. Using reference TRBV5-1 and TRBJ1-2 for the parts outside the CDR3, the full variable domain is KAGVTQTPRYLIKTRGQQVTLSCSPISGHRSVSWYQQTPGQGLQFLFEYFSETQRNKGNFPGRFSGRQFSNSRSEMNVSTLELGDSALYLCASSLGTASTKGYTFGSGTRLTVV.

The J gene is TRBJ1-2, the V gene TRBV6-5, with 7 bases lining up with TRBD1. This CDR3 contains 14 residues. J was trimmed by 5 bases and V by 2 bases; bases with no gene match: 5. Looked up from germline, CDR1 is MNHEY and CDR2 is SVGAGI. In DNA, the CDR3 is TGTGCCAGCAGTTACAGGGGGCTCGGGTATGGCTACACCTTC. It specifies CASSYRGLGYGYTF.

This chain joins TRBV12-2 and TRBJ1-1; the D call TRBD1 from the table was never checked on the DNA. TRBV12-2 is a documented pseudogene. CDR3 length: 14 amino acids. The CDR3 spells CASRPDRGGTEAFF. CDR3 nucleotides: TGTGCAAGTCGCCCCGACAGGGGGGGGACTGAAGCTTTCTTT.

This clone was recorded once. The chain couples TRBV5-6 to TRBJ1-2; TRBD1 matches at 9 bases. This CDR3 spans 15 amino acids. The V gene end was trimmed by 3 bases and the J gene end by 1 base; junction bases not matched to a gene: 4. The germline gives CDR1 SGHDT, CDR2 YYEEEE. CDR3 sequence: CASSWWDRDNYGYTF. The CDR3 DNA sequence: TGTGCCAGCAGCTGGTGGGACAGGGATAACTATGGCTACACCTTC.

A single count supports this clone. The chain combines TRBV2 with TRBJ2-3, with TRBD1 matching 8 bases. This CDR3 has 18 residues. The V gene's germline CDR1 is SNHLY and CDR2 FYNNEI. V was pared by 7 bases and J by 2 bases, with 17 bases of the junction left unmatched. The CDR3 DNA is TGTGCCAGCATGTCTCTCTTAAGACAGGGGATATACACAGATACGCAGTATTTT. This encodes CASMSLLRQGIYTDTQYF.

The chain carries TRBV5-5 and TRBJ1-2, with TRBD1 matching over 8 bases. The ends lost 5 bases at V and 4 bases at J; junction bases unmatched: 7. CDR1 is SGHKS and CDR2 is YYEKEE in the germline V gene (reference sequence). CDR3 length equals 14 residues. CDR3 nucleotides: TGTGCCAGCAGTTCGAAACAGGGGGGCTATGGCTACACCTTC. It is translated as CASSSKQGGYGYTF.

This clone was seen more than once but under ten times. CDR3 amino acids: CASSGGNTYNEQFF. CDR3 sequence (DNA): TGCGCCAGCAGCGGGGGCAACACCTACAATGAGCAGTTCTTC. The genes are TRBV5-1 and TRBJ2-1; perhaps TRBD1 as D (6 bases). The CDR3 loop spans 14 amino acids. Germline values: CDR1 SGHRS, CDR2 YFSETQ. V was shortened by 4 bases and J by 2 bases, with 10 bases between the two germline ends.

The chain links TRBV9 to TRBJ2-3; 8 bases are a match to TRBD2. V shed 4 bases, J shed 2 bases, and the junction held 9 bases outside the gene matches. The CDR3 contains 16 residues. CDR1 is SGDLS, CDR2 YYNGEE, per germline. DNA for the CDR3: TGTGCCAGCAGCCCCCGAAAGCGGGGGCCCACAGATACGCAGTATTTT. It is translated as CASSPRKRGPTDTQYF. The variable domain in full, with the rest retrieved from reference TRBV9 and TRBJ2-3, is DSGVTQTPKHLITATGQRVTLRCSPRSGDLSVYWYQQSLDQGLQFLIQYYNGEERAKGNILERFSAQQFPDLHSELNLSSLELGDSALYFCASSPRKRGPTDTQYFGPGTRLTVL.

The V and J genes are TRBV6-5 and TRBJ2-2; possible D gene TRBD1, 5 bases. This CDR3 region has 15 residues. Trimming left V 2 bases short and J 1 base short, with 8 bases between. Germline loops: CDR1 MNHEY, CDR2 SVGAGI. In DNA form, the CDR3 reads TGTGCCAGCAGTTACGGGCAGGGGAACACCGGGGAGCTGTTTTTT. It specifies CASSYGQGNTGELFF.

The J gene is TRBJ2-7, the V gene TRBV10-3; TRBD2 aligns across 8 bases. CDR1 ENHRY and CDR2 SYGVKD come from the germline V gene. With V trimmed by 8 bases and J by 5 bases, 8 bases remained unmatched. This CDR3 comprises 13 residues. The CDR3 spells CAIAGRGVDEQYF. DNA of the CDR3: TGTGCCATCGCTGGGCGGGGGGTCGACGAGCAGTACTTC.

The chain is built from TRBV4-1 and TRBJ2-7, with TRBD1 matching 9 bases. Trimming removed 0 bases from V and 6 bases from J; junction bases left unmatched: 12. The CDR3 loop spans 17 amino acids. Germline V gene sequence: CDR1 MGHRA, CDR2 YSYEKL. In DNA form, the CDR3 reads TGCGCCAGCAGCCAAGATGATATGGGACAGGGAGGGGGCGAGCAGTACTTC. Translating it yields CASSQDDMGQGGGEQYF.

V gene TRBV7-9 combines with J gene TRBJ2-2, with TRBD1 as a possible D gene (5 bases). The CDR3 sequence is 13 residues long. The germline V gene encodes CDR1 SEHNR and CDR2 FQNEAQ (reference sequence). Trimming cost V 0 bases and J 6 bases, with 5 bases left between them. The CDR3 loop reads CASSLAGAGELFF. DNA of the CDR3: TGTGCCAGCAGCTTAGCAGGGGCCGGGGAGCTGTTTTTT.

V is TRBV19 and J is TRBJ1-2; D perhaps matches TRBD1 (5 bases). From germline, CDR1 is LNHDA and CDR2 SQIVND (reference sequence). This CDR3 contains 13 residues. V was clipped by 1 base and J by 4 bases, with 7 bases between them. CDR3 in amino acids: CASSIAQAYGYTF. The DNA of the CDR3 is TGTGCCAGTAGTATAGCACAGGCCTATGGCTACACCTTC.

The rearrangement uses TRBV2 and TRBJ2-7, with TRBD1 identical over 7 bases. CDR1 and CDR2 (germline): SNHLY, FYNNEI. This CDR3 is 15 amino acids long. Trimming removed 6 bases from V and 1 base from J; junction bases left unmatched: 9. CDR3 coding DNA: TGTGCCAGCAGAGCCGAGGGGGCACCTTCCTACGAGCAGTACTTC. Translating it yields CASRAEGAPSYEQYF.

This chain joins TRBV5-4 and TRBJ2-1; D might be TRBD2 (6 bases). The CDR3 extends over 16 amino acids. From germline, CDR1 is SGHNT and CDR2 YYREEE (reference sequence). Trimming left V 4 bases short and J 6 bases short, with 20 bases between. The CDR3 bases are TGTGCCAGCAGCCCCACCTGGGCCTTGGGGGGCAATGAGCAGTTCTTC. It encodes CASSPTWALGGNEQFF.

The chain carries TRBV6-6 and TRBJ1-6; 7 bases are shared with TRBD1. Germline lookup yields CDR1 MNHNY and CDR2 SVGAGI (reference sequence). Trimming cost V 2 bases and J 12 bases; bases outside gene matches: 13. This CDR3 spans 16 amino acids. The CDR3 is CASSYTRSASGGPLHF. For the CDR3, the DNA is TGTGCCAGCAGTTACACCCGATCCGCCTCAGGGGGACCCCTCCACTTT.

The sample holds a few counts of this clone. This sequence joins TRBV5-4 and TRBJ2-7; 9 bases line up with TRBD2. The J segment lost 5 bases and the V segment lost 4 bases, leaving 10 bases of the junction unmatched. Germline CDR1 SGHNT, CDR2 YYREEE (reference sequence). CDR3 size: 15 residues. For the CDR3, the DNA is TGTGCCAGCAGCCTGGGGGGTAGCGGGAGAGACGAGCAGTACTTC. It translates to CASSLGGSGRDEQYF.

This clone was counted only a few times. This chain joins TRBV18 and TRBJ1-6; no clear D. Trimming cost V 6 bases and J 5 bases, with 8 bases left between them. There are 13 residues in the CDR3. Germline lookup yields CDR1 KGHSH and CDR2 LQKENI. Here the CDR3 reads CASSPVDNSPLHF. CDR3 nucleotides: TGTGCCAGCTCGCCGGTGGATAATTCACCCCTCCACTTT.

The genes are TRBV5-1 and TRBJ1-4; D is unclear. Germline V gene data show CDR1 as SGHRS and CDR2 as YFSETQ. The CDR3 totals 14 residues. Trimming removed 2 bases from V and 0 bases from J, with 5 bases in between. The CDR3 DNA is TGCGCCAGCAGCTTTTGGCCAACTAATGAAAAACTGTTTTTT. Translation gives CASSFWPTNEKLFF.

This clone is a singleton in its sample. The chain carries TRBV7-8 and TRBJ2-7; 9 positions agree with TRBD1. CDR3 length: 14 residues. The V gene's germline CDR1 is SGHVS and CDR2 FQNEAQ. The ends lost 0 bases at V and 6 bases at J; junction bases unmatched: 3. The CDR3 sequence is CASSLASDRGEQYF. CDR3 bases: TGTGCCAGCAGCTTAGCGTCGGACAGGGGCGAGCAGTACTTC.

The chain carries TRBV15 and TRBJ2-4, with D possibly matching TRBD1 (6 bases). CDR3 length: 14 amino acids. Trimming shortened V by 8 bases and J by 15 bases, and 26 bases separated the two germline ends. Germline V gene lookup returns CDR1 LNHNV and CDR2 YYDKDF (reference sequence). The CDR3 DNA is TGTGCCACCGAAGACACAGGGACGGCGGGTGGGCGGTACTTC. Its protein is CATEDTGTAGGRYF.

This sequence joins TRBV5-8 and TRBJ2-1; 13 bases agree with TRBD2. Looked up from germline, CDR1 is SGHTS and CDR2 is YDEGEE. V was clipped by 0 bases and J by 7 bases; unmatched bases: 10. The CDR3 is 18 amino acids. In nucleotides, the CDR3 is TGTGCCAGCAGCTTGGGACTAGCGGGGGGCCTCCGTAGAAATGAGCAGTTCTTC. Translated, it gives CASSLGLAGGLRRNEQFF.

The chain carries TRBV12-5 and TRBJ1-2; 9 bases line up with TRBD1. This CDR3 is built from 14 residues. Germline V gene sequence: CDR1 LGHNT, CDR2 FRNRAP. J lost 4 bases, V lost 6 bases, and 6 bases had no gene match. The CDR3 nucleotides are TGTGCTAGTGGGCCGACAGGGGGGGCCTATGGCTACACCTTC. Its protein is CASGPTGGAYGYTF.

This chain connects TRBV6-5 to TRBJ1-3; TRBD1 matches 9 bases. J was trimmed by 1 base and V by 4 bases; bases with no gene match: 2. Germline V gene data show CDR1 as MNHEY and CDR2 as SVGAGI. The CDR3 contains 15 residues. The CDR3 DNA reads TGTGCCAGCAGTTTGACAGGGGGATCTGGAAACACCATATATTTT. It specifies CASSLTGGSGNTIYF.

The chain combines TRBV15 with TRBJ2-1, with 9 bases that match TRBD1. The CDR3 totals 13 residues. The germline V gene encodes CDR1 LNHNV and CDR2 YYDKDF (reference sequence). V lost 7 bases to trimming and J lost 7 bases; unmatched junction nucleotides: 5. CDR3 protein: CATNHRGLNEQFF. In nucleotides, the CDR3 is TGTGCCACCAATCACAGGGGGCTGAATGAGCAGTTCTTC.

This chain uses TRBV18 with TRBJ1-4; possibly TRBD1 for D (6 bases). Deletions cut 3 bases from V and 6 bases from J, with 17 bases between. CDR1 KGHSH and CDR2 LQKENI come from the germline V gene. The length of the CDR3 is 16 residues. For the CDR3, the DNA is TGTGCCAGCTCACCCACCCGGGACACGGATTATGAAAAACTGTTTTTT. It translates to CASSPTRDTDYEKLFF.

This chain joins TRBV6-6 and TRBJ1-1, with 8 nucleotides matching TRBD1. Trimming cost V 6 bases and J 4 bases; bases outside gene matches: 7. The CDR3 loop spans 14 amino acids. Germline V lookup: CDR1 MNHNY, CDR2 SVGAGI (reference sequence). For the CDR3, the DNA is TGTGCCAGCAGGAATTCCGGGACAGGCACTGAAGCTTTCTTT. Residues: CASRNSGTGTEAFF.